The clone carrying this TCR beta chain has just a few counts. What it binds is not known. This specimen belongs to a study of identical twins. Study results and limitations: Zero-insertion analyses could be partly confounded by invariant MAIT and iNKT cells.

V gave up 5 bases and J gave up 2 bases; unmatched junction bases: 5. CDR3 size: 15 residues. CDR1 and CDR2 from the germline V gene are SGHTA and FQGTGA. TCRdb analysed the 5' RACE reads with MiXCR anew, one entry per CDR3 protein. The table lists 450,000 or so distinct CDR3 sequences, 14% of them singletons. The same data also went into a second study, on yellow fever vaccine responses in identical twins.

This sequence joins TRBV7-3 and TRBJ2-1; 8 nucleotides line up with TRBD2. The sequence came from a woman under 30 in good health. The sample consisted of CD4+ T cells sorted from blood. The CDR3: CASSLLAAPYNEQFF. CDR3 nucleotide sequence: TGTGCCAGCAGCCTACTAGCGGCGCCCTACAATGAGCAGTTCTTC.